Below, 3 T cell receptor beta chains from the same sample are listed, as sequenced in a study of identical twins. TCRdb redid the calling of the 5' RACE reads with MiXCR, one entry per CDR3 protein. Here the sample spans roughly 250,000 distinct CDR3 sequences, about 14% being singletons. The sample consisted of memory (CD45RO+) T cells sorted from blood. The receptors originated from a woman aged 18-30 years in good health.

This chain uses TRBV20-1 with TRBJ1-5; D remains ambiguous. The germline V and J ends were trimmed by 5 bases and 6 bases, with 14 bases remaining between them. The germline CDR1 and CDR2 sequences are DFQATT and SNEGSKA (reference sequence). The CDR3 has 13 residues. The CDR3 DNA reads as TGCAGTGCTTCCGGCGGGAGTTTTCAGCCCCAGCATTTT. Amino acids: CSASGGSFQPQHF.

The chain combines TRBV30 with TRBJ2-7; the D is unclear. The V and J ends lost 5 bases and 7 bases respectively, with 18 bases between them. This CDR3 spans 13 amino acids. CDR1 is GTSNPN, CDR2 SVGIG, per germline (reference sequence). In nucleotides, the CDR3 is TGTGCCTGGGGAGCGAAGGTCGCGGTGGAGCAGTACTTC. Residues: CAWGAKVAVEQYF.

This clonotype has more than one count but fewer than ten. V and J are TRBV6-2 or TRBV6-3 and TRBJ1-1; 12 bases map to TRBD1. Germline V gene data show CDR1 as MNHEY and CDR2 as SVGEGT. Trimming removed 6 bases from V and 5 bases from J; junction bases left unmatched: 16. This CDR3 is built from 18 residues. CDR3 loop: CASRKLGTGGLVWTEAFF. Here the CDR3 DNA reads TGTGCCAGCAGGAAATTAGGGACAGGGGGCCTCGTTTGGACTGAAGCTTTCTTT.